Each of the 18 T cell receptor beta chains below was sequenced from the same sample in a study of blood T cell repertoires in COVID-19. TCRdb's copy holds only in-frame clones and misses some; the assay was immunoSEQ multiplex PCR. The data hold approximately 250,000 clones, with about 81% observed a single time. The sample was PBMCs or T cells enriched from blood (not recorded which). These receptors were taken from a man aged 25-40 years with acute COVID-19.

The rearrangement links TRBV7-2 to TRBJ2-1; TRBD2 matches 8 bases. Trimming took 6 bases from V and 8 from J; bases not matched to a gene: 18. CDR1 is SGHTA, CDR2 FQGNSA, per germline. The CDR3 contains 17 residues. CDR3 DNA sequence: TGTGCCAGCAGTCAAGAGCCGACGAGACTAGCGTTTCATGAGCAGTTCTTC. It is translated as CASSQEPTRLAFHEQFF.

The chain links TRBV19 to TRBJ1-2; D is undetermined. The CDR3 loop spans 12 amino acids. The V end was cut by 9 bases, the J end by 2 bases, with 10 bases between. CDR1 is LNHDA, CDR2 SQIVND, per germline (reference sequence). The CDR3 bases are TGTGCCAGCAGAGACAAGAACTATGGCTACACCTTC. This translates into CASRDKNYGYTF.

The CDR3 coding sequence is TGTGCCAGCAGTGGACTCGGCGGGAGGGCCTACAATGAGCAGTTCTTC. Translating it yields CASSGLGGRAYNEQFF. This chain links TRBV6-2 or TRBV6-3 with TRBJ2-1, with 9 positions matching TRBD2. The length of the CDR3 is 16 residues. Germline CDR1 is MNHEY and CDR2 is SVGEGT. J was trimmed by 2 bases and V by 5 bases; bases with no gene match: 7.

V gene TRBV24-1 combines with J gene TRBJ2-7; 9 nucleotides match TRBD2. CDR1 and CDR2 from the germline V gene are KGHDR and SFDVKD. This CDR3 is built from 18 residues. The ends lost 9 bases at V and 4 bases at J; junction bases unmatched: 21. The CDR3 here is CATGHGGRDSMAFYEQYV. The CDR3 DNA reads TGTGCCACCGGTCACGGCGGGAGGGATTCCATGGCTTTTTACGAGCAGTACGTC.

The CDR3 protein is CAGRTELSGANVLTF. The CDR3 nucleotides are TGTGCCGGAAGGACAGAACTCTCTGGGGCCAACGTCCTGACTTTC. The V gene is TRBV6-5, the J gene TRBJ2-6; D perhaps matches TRBD1 (6 bases). V was shortened by 11 bases and J by 0 bases, with 14 bases between the two germline ends. The CDR3 sequence is 15 residues long. Germline loops: CDR1 MNHEY, CDR2 SVGAGI.

The CDR3 loop reads CASSPLEGQSPLHF. Here the CDR3 DNA reads TGTGCCAGCTCACCACTGGAGGGTCAGTCACCCCTCCACTTT. The rearrangement uses TRBV18 and TRBJ1-6; unclear D gene. Trimming removed 1 base from V and 10 bases from J, with 11 bases in between. Looked up from germline, CDR1 is KGHSH and CDR2 is LQKENI. CDR3 length: 14 amino acids.

This chain joins TRBV6-5 and TRBJ2-1, with D tentatively TRBD2 (6 bases). The V end lost 6 bases, the J end lost 4 bases, and 16 bases lay between the germline ends. The CDR3 is made up of 15 amino acids. CDR1 MNHEY and CDR2 SVGAGI come from the germline V gene. CDR3 residues: CASRGRRDAYNEQFF. The CDR3 nucleotides are TGTGCCAGCAGGGGGAGGAGGGATGCATACAATGAGCAGTTCTTC.

This clone was seen just once. Other DNA sequences in this specimen translate into the identical CDR3. The gene calls are TRBV6-5 and TRBJ2-2; no firm D call. V was cut by 6 bases and J by 5 bases, with 7 bases left in between. CDR1 MNHEY and CDR2 SVGAGI come from the germline V gene. The CDR3 has 12 amino acids. The CDR3 sequence is CASRTGTGELFF. The DNA of the CDR3 is TGTGCCAGCAGGACGGGTACCGGGGAGCTGTTTTTT.

V and J are TRBV7-8 and TRBJ1-5, with no clear D. The CDR3 contains 16 residues. CDR1 is SGHVS and CDR2 is FQNEAQ in the germline V gene. The ends were cut back, 5 bases at V and 0 bases at J, with 14 bases in the middle. The CDR3 loop reads CASSPTGILSNQPQHF. In DNA, the CDR3 is TGTGCCAGCAGCCCTACCGGGATACTTAGCAATCAGCCCCAGCATTTT.

The chain is built from TRBV5-4 and TRBJ2-6, with a tentative D call TRBD1 (5 bases). This CDR3 is 18 amino acids long. V lost 3 bases and J lost 4, with 20 bases in between. Germline loops: CDR1 SGHNT, CDR2 YYREEE (reference sequence). CDR3 DNA sequence: TGTGCCAGCAGCTCCGGGCCAGGGATCGCGTCCGGGGCCAACGTCCTGACTTTC. It codes for CASSSGPGIASGANVLTF.

This rearrangement joins TRBV13 to TRBJ1-3, with no clear D. Between the trimmed V and J ends, which lost 5 bases and 0 bases, there was a span of 17 bases. CDR3 length: 17 amino acids. Germline V lookup: CDR1 PRHDT, CDR2 FYEKMQ (reference sequence). CDR3 loop: CASSPGGRVSSGNTIYF. The DNA for the CDR3 is TGTGCCAGCAGCCCCGGAGGGAGAGTAAGCTCTGGAAACACCATATATTTT.

The V call is TRBV18, the J call TRBJ1-1; D is perhaps TRBD1 (5 bases). Trimming shortened V by 0 bases and J by 5 bases, and 13 bases separated the two germline ends. Germline V gene lookup returns CDR1 KGHSH and CDR2 LQKENI. The CDR3 contains 15 residues. The DNA for the CDR3 is TGTGCCAGCTCACCACCGGGGGGGGTAAAAACTGAAGCTTTCTTT. As protein: CASSPPGGVKTEAFF.

The rearrangement uses TRBV3-1 (or the pseudogene TRBV3-2) and TRBJ1-2; tentative D call: TRBD1 (6 bases). The CDR3 contains 15 residues. Per the germline V gene, CDR1 is LGHDT and CDR2 is YNNKEL (reference sequence). The germline V and J ends were trimmed by 1 base and 8 bases, with 17 bases remaining between them. CDR3 DNA: TGTGCCAGCAGCCAAGCAGGCAGGGGCTCGCCGGGCTACACCTTC. This translates into CASSQAGRGSPGYTF.

The V and J genes are TRBV9 and TRBJ2-3; 11 bases map to TRBD2. In germline, CDR1 is SGDLS, CDR2 YYNGEE. With 1 base clipped from V and 1 base from J, the junction kept 2 bases outside the gene matches. The CDR3 runs to 16 residues. The CDR3 DNA reads TGTGCCAGCAGCGTACGGACTAGCGGGCGCACAGATACGCAGTATTTT. Residues: CASSVRTSGRTDTQYF. Combining the CDR3 with reference TRBV9 and TRBJ2-3 gives the whole variable domain DSGVTQTPKHLITATGQRVTLRCSPRSGDLSVYWYQQSLDQGLQFLIQYYNGEERAKGNILERFSAQQFPDLHSELNLSSLELGDSALYFCASSVRTSGRTDTQYFGPGTRLTVL.

The V gene is TRBV6-5, the J gene TRBJ2-2; 8 bases map to TRBD2. The V gene end was trimmed by 7 bases and the J gene end by 7 bases; junction bases not matched to a gene: 11. CDR3 length: 15 amino acids. CDR1 is MNHEY, CDR2 SVGAGI, per germline. This CDR3 reads CASTSQAGAVGELFF. In nucleotides, the CDR3 is TGTGCCAGCACATCTCAAGCGGGAGCTGTCGGGGAGCTGTTTTTT.

J is TRBJ2-3 and V is TRBV5-6, with D perhaps matching TRBD2 (5 bases). Per germline, CDR1 SGHDT and CDR2 YYEEEE. CDR3 length equals 15 residues. Trimming shortened V by 5 bases and J by 2 bases, and 15 bases separated the two germline ends. In nucleotides, the CDR3 is TGTGCCAGCAGTCTCTCCGGGGTTCACACAGATACGCAGTATTTT. The encoded protein is CASSLSGVHTDTQYF.

V and J are TRBV3-1 (or the pseudogene TRBV3-2) and TRBJ1-2; the match to TRBD1 covers 9 bases. Germline CDR1 and CDR2: LGHDT and YNNKEL (reference sequence). The CDR3 runs 14 residues. J was trimmed by 6 bases and V by 4 bases; bases with no gene match: 6. The CDR3 DNA reads as TGTGCCAGCAGCCCGACAGGGGGACAGGATGGCTACACCTTC. Protein product: CASSPTGGQDGYTF.

This clone was picked up one time. The gene calls are TRBV2 and TRBJ1-1; a weak D match, TRBD1 (6 bases). V gave up 6 bases and J gave up 2 bases, with 10 bases separating them. The CDR3 covers 13 residues. Germline CDR1 SNHLY, CDR2 FYNNEI. This chain's CDR3 is CASSPDSNTEAFF. CDR3 nucleotide sequence: TGTGCCAGCAGCCCGGACAGTAACACTGAAGCTTTCTTT.